Below are 21 T cell receptor beta chains sequenced from a single sample in a study of T cells in narcolepsy. TCRdb keeps only in-frame clones here, not all; method: immunoSEQ multiplex PCR. The repertoire consists of some 13,000 clones, with about 89% occurring once and the leading ten covering around 1.6%. The sample was CD45RA- memory CD4+ T cells from PBMCs. Source of these receptors: a human donor with narcolepsy.

CDR3 nucleotides: TGTGCCAGCAGTTTCGGGGTCGGAAACACCATATATTTT. It yields the protein CASSFGVGNTIYF. The chain has TRBV27 and TRBJ1-3; D uncertain. This CDR3 contains 13 residues. Germline CDR1 MNHEY, CDR2 SMNVEV (reference sequence). V gave up 3 bases and J gave up 4 bases, with 7 bases separating them.

The chain carries TRBV6-4 and TRBJ1-2; 8 bases align to TRBD1. The CDR3 contains 14 residues. Trimming at V came to 3 bases and at J to 8 bases, leaving 8 bases not matched to a gene. Germline V gives CDR1 MRHNA, CDR2 SNTAGT. The CDR3 here is CASSDRPGGLGYTF. For the CDR3, the DNA is TGTGCCAGCAGTGATCGGCCAGGGGGCTTGGGCTACACCTTC.

The CDR3 loop reads CASSSQTGDERQAFF. The CDR3, as DNA: TGTGCCAGCTCATCTCAAACGGGAGACGAGAGACAGGCTTTCTTT. V is TRBV18 and J is TRBJ1-1; the D gene is possibly TRBD1 (5 bases). There are 15 residues in the CDR3. Trimming left V 5 bases short and J 11 bases short, with 24 bases between. Germline CDR1 reads KGHSH; CDR2 reads LQKENI.

Here the CDR3 reads CASSQSGTSIYEQYF. Here the CDR3 DNA reads TGTGCCAGCTCACAAAGCGGGACATCAATTTACGAGCAGTACTTC. The chain carries TRBV18 and TRBJ2-5; D perhaps matches TRBD2 (7 bases). The J call may be incorrect, as the DNA end agrees better with TRBJ2-7. Germline V gene sequence: CDR1 KGHSH, CDR2 LQKENI. This CDR3 spans 15 amino acids.

The chain has TRBV5-6 and TRBJ2-7, with TRBD2 matching 12 bases. This CDR3 is 14 amino acids long. The ends lost 5 bases at V and 7 bases at J; junction bases unmatched: 7. CDR1 is SGHDT, CDR2 YYEEEE, per germline. The CDR3 DNA reads as TGTGCCAGCAGACGACTAGCGGGAGCGGGTGAGCAGTACTTC. It specifies CASRRLAGAGEQYF.

The sample holds a few counts of this clone. The V and J genes are TRBV7-9 and TRBJ2-7, with TRBD1 as a possible D gene (5 bases). CDR3 length: 14 amino acids. Between the trimmed V and J ends, which lost 5 bases and 2 bases, there was a span of 13 bases. Germline loops: CDR1 SEHNR, CDR2 FQNEAQ (reference sequence). The CDR3 DNA reads as TGTGCCAGCAGCCCGTTGGACATCACCTACGAGCAGTACTTC. This codes for CASSPLDITYEQYF. Looking up the rest from reference TRBV7-9 and TRBJ2-7 gives the full variable domain: DTGVSQNPRHKITKRGQNVTFRCDPISEHNRLYWYRQTLGQGPEFLTYFQNEAQLEKSRLLSDRFSAERPKGSFSTLEIQRTEQGDSAMYLCASSPLDITYEQYFGPGTRLTVT.

Worth noting for this clone: Mismatch with germline at one junction end may stem from a read error. The chain has TRBV7-2 and TRBJ1-1, with D possibly matching TRBD1 (6 bases). The germline CDR1 and CDR2 sequences are SGHTA and FQGNSA. This CDR3 has 12 residues. This CDR3 is CASSLTGDRVYF. CDR3 coding DNA: TGTGCCAGCAGCTTGACAGGCGACCGAGTTTACTTT.

This clone showed up just once. The V call is TRBV11-1, the J call TRBJ1-1, with unresolved D. V was cut by 3 bases and J by 4 bases, with 9 bases left in between. Looked up from germline, CDR1 is SGHAT and CDR2 is FQDESV (reference sequence). This CDR3 spans 13 amino acids. CDR3 protein: CASSFPAGTEAFF. The CDR3 DNA follows: TGTGCCAGCAGCTTCCCGGCGGGCACTGAAGCTTTCTTT.

The V call is TRBV19, the J call TRBJ1-4; no reliable D call. Deletions cut 1 base from V and 2 bases from J, with 11 bases between. The CDR3 covers 16 residues. Germline loops: CDR1 LNHDA, CDR2 SQIVND (reference sequence). In nucleotides, the CDR3 is TGTGCCAGTAGTATAGGGGGAGGTAGGACTAATGAAAAACTGTTTTTT. Translating gives CASSIGGGRTNEKLFF. Full variable domain (missing parts from reference TRBV19 and TRBJ1-4): DGGITQSPKYLFRKEGQNVTLSCEQNLNHDAMYWYRQDPGQGLRLIYYSQIVNDFQKGDIAEGYSVSREKKESFPLTVTSAQKNPTAFYLCASSIGGGRTNEKLFFGSGTQLSVL.

The table lists this clone with a few counts. The gene calls are TRBV5-8 and TRBJ2-1; possible D gene TRBD1, 6 bases. Germline CDR1 and CDR2: SGHTS and YDEGEE. V was clipped by 6 bases and J by 2 bases, with 15 bases between them. The CDR3 totals 15 residues. The CDR3 loop reads CASKIGDTPYNEQFF. CDR3 bases: TGTGCCAGCAAGATTGGGGACACTCCCTACAATGAGCAGTTCTTC.

The chain couples TRBV30 to TRBJ2-7; D is possibly TRBD1 (5 bases). The germline V and J ends were trimmed by 3 bases and 5 bases, with 11 bases remaining between them. The CDR3 contains 12 residues. Germline CDR1 reads GTSNPN; CDR2 reads SVGIG (reference sequence). In nucleotides, the CDR3 is TGTGCCTGGAGATCGGGCAGGGACGAGCAGTACTTC. Protein sequence: CAWRSGRDEQYF. The complete variable domain, with remaining parts taken from reference TRBV30 and TRBJ2-7, reads SQTIHQWPATLVQPVGSPLSLECTVEGTSNPNLYWYRQAAGRGLQLLFYSVGIGQISSEVPQNLSASRPQDRQFILSSKKLLLSDSGFYLCAWRSGRDEQYFGPGTRLTVT.

This clone was recorded only once. The chain couples TRBV20-1 to TRBJ1-2; TRBD1 agrees at 9 bases. The CDR3 has 11 residues. Trimming removed 6 bases from V and 7 bases from J; junction bases left unmatched: 3. From germline, CDR1 is DFQATT and CDR2 SNEGSKA (reference sequence). The CDR3 is CSAGTGFGYTF. The CDR3 nucleotides read TGCAGTGCCGGGACAGGGTTTGGCTACACCTTC.

In its sample, this clone was seen once. The chain carries TRBV5-1 and TRBJ1-1, with 7 bases lining up with TRBD1. Germline CDR1 and CDR2: SGHRS and YFSETQ. Trimming at V came to 5 bases and at J to 5 bases, leaving 9 bases not matched to a gene. This CDR3 comprises 14 residues. The CDR3 nucleotides read TGCGCCAGCAGTAAAGAGGGACAGAATACTGAAGCTTTCTTT. Protein sequence: CASSKEGQNTEAFF. Supplemented by reference TRBV5-1 and TRBJ1-1, the full variable domain reads KAGVTQTPRYLIKTRGQQVTLSCSPISGHRSVSWYQQTPGQGLQFLFEYFSETQRNKGNFPGRFSGRQFSNSRSEMNVSTLELGDSALYLCASSKEGQNTEAFFGQGTRLTVV.

This sequence joins TRBV6-1 and TRBJ2-3, with a tentative D call TRBD2 (6 bases). Germline V lookup: CDR1 MNHNS, CDR2 SASEGT. The CDR3 is 12 residues long. V lost 2 bases, J lost 9 bases, and 9 bases lay in between. Here the CDR3 reads CASSELAGTQYF. The CDR3 region has the DNA TGTGCCAGCAGTGAACTGGCGGGAACGCAGTATTTT.

The V and J genes are TRBV11-2 and TRBJ2-1, with TRBD2 identical over 10 bases. This CDR3 spans 15 amino acids. Germline lookup yields CDR1 SGHAT and CDR2 FQNNGV. J gave up 9 bases and V 0 bases, and 5 bases lay outside the gene matches. The CDR3 loop reads CASSLEASGSLEQFF. In DNA, the CDR3 is TGTGCCAGCAGCTTAGAGGCTAGCGGGAGTCTTGAGCAGTTCTTC.

This rearrangement joins TRBV2 to TRBJ2-7; a weak D match, TRBD2 (7 bases). The germline V and J ends were trimmed by 6 bases and 0 bases, with 15 bases remaining between them. Germline V gives CDR1 SNHLY, CDR2 FYNNEI. The CDR3 sequence is 15 residues long. The CDR3 protein is CASRGRGTPSYEQYF. The CDR3 DNA follows: TGTGCCAGCAGAGGGAGGGGGACACCCTCCTACGAGCAGTACTTC.

V usage is TRBV9 and J usage is TRBJ1-1; TRBD1 matches 7 bases. Trimming removed 4 bases from V and 1 base from J; junction bases left unmatched: 1. The CDR3 loop spans 13 amino acids. The germline gives CDR1 SGDLS, CDR2 YYNGEE. This CDR3 reads CASSRQGNTEAFF. CDR3 coding DNA: TGTGCCAGCAGCCGACAGGGGAACACTGAAGCTTTCTTT. Supplemented by reference TRBV9 and TRBJ1-1, the full variable domain reads DSGVTQTPKHLITATGQRVTLRCSPRSGDLSVYWYQQSLDQGLQFLIQYYNGEERAKGNILERFSAQQFPDLHSELNLSSLELGDSALYFCASSRQGNTEAFFGQGTRLTVV.

The chain employs TRBV28 and TRBJ2-3; 8 positions agree with TRBD1. The CDR3 extends over 15 amino acids. Germline loops: CDR1 MDHEN, CDR2 SYDVKM. V lost 2 bases to trimming and J lost 4 bases; unmatched junction nucleotides: 5. CDR3 in amino acids: CASSLGRTGPDTQYF. The CDR3 nucleotides are TGTGCCAGCAGTTTAGGCAGGACAGGGCCAGATACGCAGTATTTT.

This chain connects TRBV11-2 to TRBJ2-3; 13 positions agree with TRBD2. J lost 4 bases, V lost 0 bases, and 13 bases had no gene match. Germline V gene sequence: CDR1 SGHAT, CDR2 FQNNGV. The CDR3 is 20 amino acids. CDR3 protein: CASSLEGLAGRVGIPDTQYF. The DNA for the CDR3 is TGTGCCAGCAGCTTAGAGGGACTAGCGGGAAGAGTCGGGATCCCAGATACGCAGTATTTT.

V and J are TRBV5-1 and TRBJ2-2; 13 bases are shared with TRBD2. Germline CDR1 is SGHRS and CDR2 is YFSETQ. Unmatched junction bases numbered 9, after V lost 3 bases and J lost 7 bases. The CDR3 length is 17 residues. The CDR3 nucleotides are TGCGCCAGCAGCTGGACTAGCGGGAGAGGAAATGGCGGGGAGCTGTTTTTT. This gives the protein CASSWTSGRGNGGELFF.

This clone has a handful of counts. The V gene is TRBV10-1, the J gene TRBJ2-1, with 13 positions matching TRBD2. The germline V gene has CDR1 WNHNN and CDR2 SYGVQD (reference sequence). The CDR3 runs to 16 residues. The J segment lost 4 bases and the V segment lost 4 bases, leaving 4 bases of the junction unmatched. The CDR3 loop reads CASSGTSGSLYNEQFF. The DNA of the CDR3 is TGCGCCAGCAGTGGGACTAGCGGGAGCCTTTACAATGAGCAGTTCTTC.